The 12 T cell receptor beta chains below all came from one sample that was sequenced in a study of radiotherapy plus CTLA-4 blockade in lung cancer. The table came from immunoSEQ multiplex PCR; TCRdb's copy has only in-frame clones and leaves some out. The sample holds about 59,000 clones, 60% to 80% seen once. Sequenced here: peripheral blood, sampled from a patient treated with radiotherapy plus ipilimumab. These receptors originate from a human donor with non-small cell lung cancer who had a complete response to radiotherapy plus ipilimumab.

The chain employs TRBV7-2 and TRBJ1-2; D may be TRBD1 (6 bases). Between the trimmed V and J ends, which lost 5 bases and 5 bases, there was a span of 21 bases. The CDR3 loop spans 16 amino acids. Per the germline V gene, CDR1 is SGHTA and CDR2 is FQGNSA. This CDR3 is CASSQTAQGRGYGYTF. CDR3 nucleotides: TGTGCCAGCAGCCAAACCGCACAGGGCCGAGGTTATGGCTACACCTTC.

This chain connects TRBV14 to TRBJ2-6; D unclear. V lost 3 bases and J lost 2, with 8 bases in between. Germline values: CDR1 SGHDN, CDR2 FVKESK. This CDR3 has 15 residues. In nucleotides, the CDR3 is TGTGCCAGCAGCCACATAAAGCCTGGGGCCAACGTCCTGACTTTC. Translated: CASSHIKPGANVLTF. The whole variable domain, filled in from reference TRBV14 and TRBJ2-6, reads EAGVTQFPSHSVIEKGQTVTLRCDPISGHDNLYWYRRVMGKEIKFLLHFVKESKQDESGMPNNRFLAERTGGTYSTLKVQPAELEDSGVYFCASSHIKPGANVLTFGAGSRLTVL.

The chain combines TRBV2 with TRBJ1-1; 9 nucleotides line up with TRBD1. V lost 7 bases, J lost 1 base, and 7 bases stayed unmatched. The CDR3 is made up of 15 amino acids. Germline V gene sequence: CDR1 SNHLY, CDR2 FYNNEI. The CDR3 region has the DNA TGTGCCAGCAAGGCGGACAGGGGCGCGAACACTGAAGCTTTCTTT. This encodes CASKADRGANTEAFF.

This chain links TRBV29-1 with TRBJ1-2; a possible D gene is TRBD1 (5 bases). Trimming removed 4 bases at V and 3 bases at J, with 6 bases between. Germline V gene sequence: CDR1 SQVTM, CDR2 ANQGSEA. CDR3 length equals 11 residues. In DNA, the CDR3 is TGCAGCGTTGGGGGGGACTATGGCTACACCTTC. As protein: CSVGGDYGYTF.

This clone was seen a handful of times. The chain is built from TRBV29-1 and TRBJ2-7, with a weak D call TRBD1 (6 bases). The CDR3 extends over 15 amino acids. The ends were cut back, 6 bases at V and 3 bases at J, with 21 bases in the middle. Germline-derived CDR1 and CDR2 are SQVTM and ANQGSEA. The CDR3 is CSVIKLVGTFYEQYF. The CDR3 DNA reads TGCAGCGTCATTAAACTTGTAGGGACATTCTACGAGCAGTACTTC.

The sample holds a few counts of this clone. The rearrangement joins TRBV5-4 to TRBJ1-2, with TRBD1 matching 7 bases. Germline CDR1 and CDR2: SGHNT and YYREEE (reference sequence). This CDR3 spans 13 amino acids. The junction had 7 bases not matched to a gene; V was cut back by 4 bases and J by 7 bases. DNA of the CDR3: TGTGCCAGCAGCCTGACAGGGAGAAGTGGCTACACCTTC. This codes for CASSLTGRSGYTF.

This chain joins TRBV18 and TRBJ2-1; 7 bases are shared with TRBD2. Germline CDR1 KGHSH, CDR2 LQKENI. The CDR3 runs to 13 residues. Trimming at V came to 3 bases and at J to 6 bases, leaving 2 bases not matched to a gene. In DNA, the CDR3 is TGTGCCAGCTCACCGGGAGGGACCAATGAGCAGTTCTTC. Translation gives CASSPGGTNEQFF.

The V call is TRBV28, the J call TRBJ2-1, with 9 bases aligning to TRBD2. This CDR3 has 13 residues. In germline, CDR1 is MDHEN, CDR2 SYDVKM. V was clipped by 7 bases and J by 5 bases; unmatched bases: 3. The CDR3 loop is CASTAGGDNEQFF. In nucleotides, the CDR3 is TGTGCCAGCACTGCGGGAGGGGACAATGAGCAGTTCTTC. The whole variable domain, filled in from reference TRBV28 and TRBJ2-1, reads DVKVTQSSRYLVKRTGEKVFLECVQDMDHENMFWYRQDPGLGLRLIYFSYDVKMKEKGDIPEGYSVSREKKERFSLILESASTNQTSMYLCASTAGGDNEQFFGPGTRLTVL.

The V call is TRBV5-4, the J call TRBJ1-1; 10 nucleotides match TRBD1. V was pared by 5 bases and J by 10 bases, with 17 bases of the junction left unmatched. Germline loops: CDR1 SGHNT, CDR2 YYREEE (reference sequence). The CDR3 has 16 amino acids. The CDR3 here is CASRPPGGTGAQGAFF. The CDR3 DNA is TGTGCCAGCAGACCGCCGGGGGGGACAGGGGCTCAAGGAGCTTTCTTT.

The gene calls are TRBV6-5 and TRBJ1-1; TRBD1 matches at 10 bases. This CDR3 region has 12 residues. V lost 8 bases and J lost 6; bases outside the gene matches: 3. CDR1 is MNHEY and CDR2 is SVGAGI in the germline V gene. The CDR3 here is CASGGTGAEAFF. DNA for the CDR3: TGTGCCAGCGGGGGGACAGGGGCTGAAGCTTTCTTT.

CDR3 DNA: TGTGCCAGCAGCTTAGCCCCGGACAGGGGGTTAAATGGCTACACCTTC. Protein sequence: CASSLAPDRGLNGYTF. The rearrangement links TRBV7-9 to TRBJ1-2; 10 nucleotides agree with TRBD1. There are 16 residues in the CDR3. The junction had 7 bases not matched to a gene; V was cut back by 0 bases and J by 6 bases. The germline V gene encodes CDR1 SEHNR and CDR2 FQNEAQ (reference sequence).

V is TRBV27 and J is TRBJ2-7; tentative D call: TRBD1 (5 bases). The CDR3 contains 13 residues. CDR1 and CDR2 (germline): MNHEY, SMNVEV (reference sequence). The ends were cut back, 4 bases at V and 5 bases at J, with 12 bases in the middle. CDR3 in amino acids: CASSSRAVHEQYF. The CDR3 nucleotides read TGTGCCAGCAGTTCCAGGGCCGTCCACGAGCAGTACTTC.